Listed below are T cell receptor beta chains from one sample, sequenced in a study of T cells after yellow fever vaccination. TCRdb reprocessed the 5' RACE reads with MiXCR, giving one entry per CDR3 protein. The sample has around 320,000 distinct CDR3 sequences, about 11% seen once. The sequences come from CD4+ T cells sorted from PBMCs, collected 45 days after the yellow fever booster vaccination. The receptors stem from a man aged 18 to 29 who received the YFV17D yellow fever vaccine. Both conserved end residues are part of each CDR3. A D gene is named only where the DNA matches it firmly. Only part of the rows carry a size: once, few, many, or a class if the clone is expanded.

abundance: few; j_gene: TRBJ2-7; d_gene: NA; v_gene: TRBV20-1; CDR3aa: CSGQGPREQYF; CDR3nt: TGCAGTGGCCAGGGTCCGCGCGAGCAGTACTTC
abundance: many; j_gene: TRBJ1-5; d_gene: NA; v_gene: TRBV7-2; CDR3aa: CASSLGVQPQHF; CDR3nt: TGTGCCAGCAGCTTAGGGGTACAGCCCCAGCATTTT
abundance: NA; j_gene: TRBJ2-3; d_gene: TRBD1; v_gene: TRBV2; CDR3aa: CASMRQGGTDTQYF; CDR3nt: TGTGCCAGCATGCGCCAGGGGGGCACAGATACGCAGTATTTT
abundance: NA; j_gene: TRBJ2-5; d_gene: NA; v_gene: TRBV7-8; CDR3aa: CASSPGVWETQYF; CDR3nt: TGTGCCAGCAGCCCGGGGGTCTGGGAGACCCAGTACTTC
abundance: NA; j_gene: TRBJ2-1; d_gene: NA; v_gene: TRBV7-3; CDR3aa: CASRSRRGDEQFF; CDR3nt: TGTGCCAGCAGAAGCCGCAGGGGCGATGAGCAGTTCTTC
abundance: few; j_gene: TRBJ2-2; d_gene: NA; v_gene: TRBV4-2; CDR3aa: CASSQDRGAYGELFF; CDR3nt: TGTGCCAGCAGCCAAGATAGGGGGGCCTACGGGGAGCTGTTTTTT
abundance: NA; j_gene: TRBJ2-3; d_gene: NA; v_gene: TRBV4-3; CDR3aa: CASSVQGGGDTQYF; CDR3nt: TGCGCCAGCAGCGTACAGGGGGGGGGAGATACGCAGTATTTT
abundance: many; j_gene: TRBJ1-1; d_gene: NA; v_gene: TRBV12-3/TRBV12-4; CDR3aa: CASTLQGNTEAFF; CDR3nt: TGTGCCAGCACCTTGCAAGGGAACACTGAAGCTTTCTTT
abundance: few; j_gene: TRBJ2-5; d_gene: TRBD1; v_gene: TRBV28; CDR3aa: CASSSHYRGLGETQYF; CDR3nt: TGTGCCAGCAGTTCACACTACAGGGGGCTAGGAGAGACCCAGTACTTC
abundance: NA; j_gene: TRBJ1-1; d_gene: TRBD1; v_gene: TRBV5-1; CDR3aa: CASSSGTGSMNTEAFF; CDR3nt: TGCGCCAGCAGCTCCGGGACAGGATCCATGAACACTGAAGCTTTCTTT
abundance: few; j_gene: TRBJ1-4; d_gene: TRBD1; v_gene: TRBV30; CDR3aa: CAWSVGTVTTNEKLFF; CDR3nt: TGTGCCTGGAGTGTGGGGACAGTGACAACTAATGAAAAACTGTTTTTT
abundance: NA; j_gene: TRBJ1-4; d_gene: NA; v_gene: TRBV18; CDR3aa: CASSPWGLPEKLFF; CDR3nt: TGTGCCAGCTCACCGTGGGGTTTACCTGAAAAACTGTTTTTT
abundance: few; j_gene: TRBJ2-2; d_gene: NA; v_gene: TRBV5-1; CDR3aa: CASSLGHGAGTGELFF; CDR3nt: TGCGCCAGCAGCTTGGGTCACGGGGCCGGCACCGGGGAGCTGTTTTTT
abundance: NA; j_gene: TRBJ2-1; d_gene: NA; v_gene: TRBV9; CDR3aa: CASSVVPSNNEQFF; CDR3nt: TGTGCCAGCAGCGTAGTTCCCAGCAACAATGAGCAGTTCTTC
abundance: few; j_gene: TRBJ2-3; d_gene: TRBD1; v_gene: TRBV19; CDR3aa: CASSIGGQGANTQYF; CDR3nt: TGTGCCAGTAGTATTGGGGGACAGGGGGCAAATACGCAGTATTTT
abundance: NA; j_gene: TRBJ2-1; d_gene: TRBD1; v_gene: TRBV5-8; CDR3aa: CASSLFQGASYNEQFF; CDR3nt: TGTGCCAGCAGCTTGTTTCAGGGGGCCTCCTACAATGAGCAGTTCTTC
abundance: NA; j_gene: TRBJ2-5; d_gene: TRBD2; v_gene: TRBV9; CDR3aa: CASSVGSSGVETQYF; CDR3nt: TGTGCCAGCAGCGTAGGGAGTAGCGGGGTGGAGACCCAGTACTTC
abundance: many; j_gene: TRBJ1-6; d_gene: NA; v_gene: TRBV7-2; CDR3aa: CASSSGPASYNSPLHF; CDR3nt: TGTGCCAGCAGTTCGGGGCCCGCCTCCTATAATTCACCCCTCCACTTT
abundance: few; j_gene: TRBJ2-5; d_gene: TRBD1; v_gene: TRBV12-3/TRBV12-4; CDR3aa: CASSARQGLQETQYF; CDR3nt: TGTGCCAGCAGCGCCAGACAGGGCCTCCAAGAGACCCAGTACTTC
abundance: few; j_gene: TRBJ1-2; d_gene: NA; v_gene: TRBV5-1; CDR3aa: CASSLAVLGASYGYTF; CDR3nt: TGCGCCAGCAGCTTGGCCGTTCTGGGGGCGTCATATGGCTACACCTTC
abundance: NA; j_gene: TRBJ1-2; d_gene: TRBD1; v_gene: TRBV28; CDR3aa: CASIQDRANYGYTF; CDR3nt: TGTGCCAGCATCCAAGACAGGGCTAACTATGGCTACACCTTC
abundance: many; j_gene: TRBJ2-7; d_gene: NA; v_gene: TRBV2; CDR3aa: CASSRNSYEQYF; CDR3nt: TGTGCCAGCAGCAGGAACTCCTACGAGCAGTACTTC
abundance: NA; j_gene: TRBJ2-2; d_gene: NA; v_gene: TRBV10-3; CDR3aa: CAIRQGTTGELFF; CDR3nt: TGTGCCATCAGGCAGGGGACCACCGGGGAGCTGTTTTTT
abundance: NA; j_gene: TRBJ2-5; d_gene: NA; v_gene: TRBV25-1; CDR3aa: CASSDPRGQETQYF; CDR3nt: TGTGCCAGCAGTGATCCCAGGGGCCAAGAGACCCAGTACTTC
abundance: few; j_gene: TRBJ2-3; d_gene: NA; v_gene: TRBV5-5; CDR3aa: CASSLAVGTDTQYF; CDR3nt: TGTGCCAGCAGCTTAGCGGTAGGCACAGATACGCAGTATTTT
abundance: few; j_gene: TRBJ2-3; d_gene: NA; v_gene: TRBV2; CDR3aa: CASSRLLGGAGPDTQYF; CDR3nt: TGTGCCAGCAGCCGTTTACTAGGGGGGGCGGGACCAGATACGCAGTATTTT
abundance: NA; j_gene: TRBJ1-6; d_gene: TRBD1; v_gene: TRBV20-1; CDR3aa: CSARGGTGGYNSPLHF; CDR3nt: TGCAGTGCTAGAGGGGGAACAGGGGGATATAATTCACCCCTCCACTTT
abundance: few; j_gene: TRBJ2-7; d_gene: TRBD1; v_gene: TRBV27; CDR3aa: CASAPGTGKTYEQYF; CDR3nt: TGTGCCAGCGCCCCCGGGACAGGGAAGACCTACGAGCAGTACTTC
abundance: few; j_gene: TRBJ1-3; d_gene: TRBD1; v_gene: TRBV7-2; CDR3aa: CASSLGQGSAGNTIYF; CDR3nt: TGTGCCAGCAGCTTAGGACAGGGGTCCGCTGGAAACACCATATATTTT
abundance: NA; j_gene: TRBJ2-1; d_gene: NA; v_gene: TRBV6-5; CDR3aa: CASSSDSDSEQFF; CDR3nt: TGTGCCAGCAGTTCGGACAGTGACTCTGAGCAGTTCTTC
abundance: few; j_gene: TRBJ1-2; d_gene: NA; v_gene: TRBV12-3/TRBV12-4; CDR3aa: CASSPLGLGGYTF; CDR3nt: TGTGCCAGCAGTCCCTTGGGACTGGGAGGCTACACCTTC
abundance: NA; j_gene: TRBJ2-4; d_gene: NA; v_gene: TRBV6-6; CDR3aa: CASSPPVVVSKNIQYF; CDR3nt: TGTGCCAGCAGCCCCCCGGTGGTGGTATCCAAAAACATTCAGTACTTC
abundance: few; j_gene: TRBJ2-1; d_gene: NA; v_gene: TRBV6-5; CDR3aa: CASSTGTPNEQFF; CDR3nt: TGTGCCAGCAGTACGGGGACACCTAATGAGCAGTTCTTC
abundance: NA; j_gene: TRBJ2-7; d_gene: NA; v_gene: TRBV21-1; CDR3aa: CASSKEGPGTSSYEQYF; CDR3nt: TGTGCCAGCAGCAAAGAGGGGCCGGGAACGAGCTCCTACGAGCAGTACTTC
abundance: many; j_gene: TRBJ1-1; d_gene: NA; v_gene: TRBV23-1; CDR3aa: CASSREMNTEAFF; CDR3nt: TGCGCCAGCAGCAGGGAGATGAACACTGAAGCTTTCTTT
abundance: few; j_gene: TRBJ2-3; d_gene: NA; v_gene: TRBV7-8; CDR3aa: CASGGLSADTQYF; CDR3nt: TGTGCCAGCGGGGGGTTGAGTGCAGATACGCAGTATTTT
abundance: few; j_gene: TRBJ2-4; d_gene: NA; v_gene: TRBV19; CDR3aa: CASMARAKNIQYF; CDR3nt: TGTGCCAGTATGGCGAGAGCCAAAAACATTCAGTACTTC
abundance: NA; j_gene: TRBJ1-4; d_gene: TRBD1; v_gene: TRBV28; CDR3aa: CASSLLYRTGSRKLFF; CDR3nt: TGTGCCAGCAGTTTATTATACAGGACAGGGAGTAGAAAACTGTTTTTT
abundance: NA; j_gene: TRBJ1-6; d_gene: TRBD1; v_gene: TRBV5-1; CDR3aa: CASSGDRTGSSPLHF; CDR3nt: TGCGCCAGCAGCGGAGACCGGACAGGAAGCTCACCCCTCCACTTT
abundance: NA; j_gene: TRBJ1-2; d_gene: NA; v_gene: TRBV7-2; CDR3aa: CASSFEVYGYTF; CDR3nt: TGTGCCAGCAGCTTCGAGGTCTATGGCTACACCTTC
abundance: few; j_gene: TRBJ1-4; d_gene: NA; v_gene: TRBV6-5; CDR3aa: CASSVLGAYGKLFF; CDR3nt: TGTGCCAGCAGTGTCCTGGGGGCGTATGGAAAACTGTTTTTT
abundance: few; j_gene: TRBJ2-5; d_gene: TRBD1; v_gene: TRBV7-3; CDR3aa: CASGETGWEKTQYF; CDR3nt: TGTGCCAGCGGGGAGACAGGGTGGGAAAAGACCCAGTACTTC
abundance: many; j_gene: TRBJ2-3; d_gene: TRBD2; v_gene: TRBV18; CDR3aa: CASSPQAGEDTQYF; CDR3nt: TGTGCCAGCTCACCACAAGCGGGGGAAGATACGCAGTATTTT
abundance: NA; j_gene: TRBJ1-6; d_gene: TRBD1; v_gene: TRBV4-2; CDR3aa: CASSQPGQGTNSPLHF; CDR3nt: TGTGCCAGCAGCCAACCCGGACAGGGGACTAATTCACCCCTCCACTTT
abundance: NA; j_gene: TRBJ2-1; d_gene: NA; v_gene: TRBV20-1; CDR3aa: CSARVGRALYNEQFF; CDR3nt: TGCAGTGCTAGAGTGGGCAGGGCTCTCTACAATGAGCAGTTCTTC
abundance: NA; j_gene: TRBJ2-7; d_gene: NA; v_gene: TRBV24-1; CDR3aa: CATSDGTDRGVEQYF; CDR3nt: TGTGCCACCAGTGATGGGACAGACCGGGGGGTCGAGCAGTACTTC
abundance: NA; j_gene: TRBJ2-2; d_gene: NA; v_gene: TRBV29-1; CDR3aa: CSVEPRQGPDTGELFF; CDR3nt: TGCAGCGTTGAACCGCGGCAGGGCCCCGACACCGGGGAGCTGTTTTTT
abundance: NA; j_gene: TRBJ2-5; d_gene: NA; v_gene: TRBV5-1; CDR3aa: CASSLDRPKTQYF; CDR3nt: TGCGCCAGCAGCTTGGACCGACCCAAGACCCAGTACTTC
abundance: NA; j_gene: TRBJ1-4; d_gene: NA; v_gene: TRBV20-1; CDR3aa: CSARGLRGGKEKLFF; CDR3nt: TGCAGTGCTAGAGGCCTCAGGGGCGGGAAAGAAAAACTGTTTTTT
abundance: many; j_gene: TRBJ1-5; d_gene: NA; v_gene: TRBV5-8; CDR3aa: CASSRGANQPQHF; CDR3nt: TGTGCCAGCAGTCGGGGGGCTAATCAGCCCCAGCATTTT
abundance: few; j_gene: TRBJ2-2; d_gene: NA; v_gene: TRBV4-1; CDR3aa: CASSPRGAPNTGELFF; CDR3nt: TGCGCCAGCAGCCCCAGGGGCGCGCCGAACACCGGGGAGCTGTTTTTT